The 30 T cell receptor beta chains reported below all come from one sample, sequenced in a study of identical twins. Each CDR3 protein is one row after TCRdb ran MiXCR on the 5' RACE reads. The repertoire consists of 1,800,000 or so distinct CDR3 sequences, with 25% to 35% occurring once and the leading ten covering about 0.25%. Sequencing input: cord blood. These receptor sequences come from a newborn girl in good health.

This chain connects TRBV3-1 to TRBJ1-1, with TRBD1 identical over 12 bases. CDR3 length equals 16 residues. Losses at the gene ends were 4 bases for V and 4 bases for J; bases not matched to a gene: 7. The germline V gene encodes CDR1 LGHDT and CDR2 YNNKEL (reference sequence). The CDR3 spells CASSPGTGGFGTEAFF. DNA of the CDR3: TGTGCCAGCAGCCCTGGGACAGGGGGCTTCGGCACTGAAGCTTTCTTT.

As concerns this clonotype: This could be a read error, since a much larger clone is one nucleotide away. V and J are TRBV4-2 and TRBJ2-4; TRBD2 aligns across 7 bases. CDR1 and CDR2 (germline): LGHNA, YNFKEQ. V gave up 4 bases and J gave up 13 bases; unmatched junction bases: 13. The CDR3 consists of 14 residues. The CDR3 DNA reads TGTGCCAGCAGCCCCAACACGGGAGGAATCAAGCAGTACTTC. Translated: CASSPNTGGIKQYF.

This clonotype was seen only a few times. The V and J genes are TRBV20-1 and TRBJ2-3, with 7 bases fitting TRBD2. Trimming cost V 3 bases and J 2 bases; bases outside gene matches: 5. CDR3 length: 14 residues. Per the germline V gene, CDR1 is DFQATT and CDR2 is SNEGSKA (reference sequence). CDR3 bases: TGCAGTGCTAGTTTGCTAGCGGTCACAGATACGCAGTATTTT. Protein: CSASLLAVTDTQYF.

This clonotype came up a few times. The rearrangement links TRBV4-1 to TRBJ2-7, with D possibly TRBD1 on 5 matching bases. Trimming shortened V by 2 bases and J by 3 bases, and 14 bases separated the two germline ends. Looked up from germline, CDR1 is MGHRA and CDR2 is YSYEKL. The CDR3 is made up of 15 amino acids. The CDR3 DNA is TGCGCCAGCAGCCAACCACTAAAGGGGATCTACGAGCAGTACTTC. Amino acid sequence: CASSQPLKGIYEQYF.

The chain couples TRBV6-1 to TRBJ2-7, with 12 bases aligning to TRBD2. CDR1 is MNHNS and CDR2 is SASEGT in the germline V gene. The V gene end was trimmed by 0 bases and the J gene end by 4 bases; junction bases not matched to a gene: 7. This CDR3 spans 17 amino acids. The CDR3 nucleotides are TGTGCCAGCAGTGAAGCGCTTCGGGGACTAGCGGGTTACGAGCAGTACTTC. Protein: CASSEALRGLAGYEQYF.

This clonotype has more than one count but fewer than ten. The V call is TRBV12-3 or TRBV12-4, the J call TRBJ2-6; 7 bases fit TRBD1. The CDR3 length is 15 residues. V was pared by 6 bases and J by 2 bases, with 4 bases of the junction left unmatched. CDR3 sequence reads: CASSDDRAGANVLTF. The DNA of the CDR3 is TGTGCCAGCAGCGATGACAGGGCTGGGGCCAACGTCCTGACTTTC.

There are a few counts of this clonotype. The rearrangement joins TRBV15 to TRBJ2-7; D uncertain. The V gene lost 0 bases and the J gene lost 3 bases, with 12 bases spanning the gap. The CDR3 contains 15 residues. Germline CDR1 LNHNV, CDR2 YYDKDF (reference sequence). The CDR3 coding sequence is TGTGCCACCAGCAGAGATCTTTCCAGGAACTACGAGCAGTACTTC. Protein product: CATSRDLSRNYEQYF. The complete variable domain, with remaining parts taken from reference TRBV15 and TRBJ2-7, reads DAMVIQNPRYQVTQFGKPVTLSCSQTLNHNVMYWYQQKSSQAPKLLFHYYDKDFNNEADTPDNFQSRRPNTSFCFLDIRSPGLGDTAMYLCATSRDLSRNYEQYFGPGTRLTVT.

The chain combines TRBV20-1 with TRBJ1-1; TRBD1 is a possible D gene (5 bases). In germline, CDR1 is DFQATT, CDR2 SNEGSKA (reference sequence). The CDR3 is 13 residues long. The V end lost 3 bases, the J end lost 1 base, and 9 bases lay between the germline ends. The CDR3 DNA reads as TGCAGTGCTAGTGTCGGGACGAACACTGAAGCTTTCTTT. It codes for CSASVGTNTEAFF.

The chain employs TRBV29-1 and TRBJ2-1, with 8 bases lining up with TRBD2. CDR3 size: 13 residues. Germline V gives CDR1 SQVTM, CDR2 ANQGSEA. The V and J ends lost 3 bases and 2 bases, in that order; junction bases with no gene match: 0. CDR3 amino acids: CSVETSAYNEQFF. The CDR3, as DNA: TGCAGCGTTGAGACTAGCGCCTACAATGAGCAGTTCTTC.

The chain couples TRBV5-1 to TRBJ2-7, with 8 bases that match TRBD2. In germline, CDR1 is SGHRS, CDR2 YFSETQ. The CDR3 is 16 residues long. V shed 0 bases and J 3 bases; nucleotides not matched to a gene: 8. CDR3 protein: CASSLGVTSADYEQYF. The CDR3 coding sequence is TGCGCCAGCAGCTTGGGCGTGACTAGCGCAGACTACGAGCAGTACTTC.

In this sample, this clonotype turned up a few times. The chain combines TRBV28 with TRBJ1-1; unclear D gene. This CDR3 has 14 amino acids. V lost 3 bases and J 0 bases, leaving 8 bases between the germline ends. Looked up from germline, CDR1 is MDHEN and CDR2 is SYDVKM. The CDR3 spells CASSFLYMNTEAFF. In nucleotides, the CDR3 is TGTGCCAGCAGTTTCCTCTATATGAACACTGAAGCTTTCTTT.

J is TRBJ1-2 and V is TRBV20-1; D gene unclear. CDR1 and CDR2 from the germline V gene are DFQATT and SNEGSKA (reference sequence). V lost 6 bases, J lost 3 bases, and 11 bases lay in between. The CDR3 length is 12 residues. In DNA, the CDR3 is TGCAGTGCGCACGGGTCACACTATGGCTACACCTTC. Translation: CSAHGSHYGYTF.

The gene calls are TRBV2 and TRBJ2-3; TRBD2 matches at 8 bases. The V gene's germline CDR1 is SNHLY and CDR2 FYNNEI. V lost 5 bases, J lost 5 bases, and 3 bases stayed unmatched. The CDR3 sequence is 13 residues long. For the CDR3, the DNA is TGTGCCAGCAGTCAGACTAGCGAAGATACGCAGTATTTT. Protein: CASSQTSEDTQYF.

The V call is TRBV14, the J call TRBJ2-5; 7 bases align to TRBD1. After removal of 5 bases from V and 2 bases from J, the junction contained 11 bases not matched to a gene. This CDR3 is 16 amino acids long. Germline CDR1 reads SGHDN; CDR2 reads FVKESK. CDR3 nucleotide sequence: TGTGCCAGCAGCAAAAAGTCGGGACAGTATCAAGAGACCCAGTACTTC. Amino acid sequence: CASSKKSGQYQETQYF.

This clonotype turned up a few times. The genes are TRBV6-2 or TRBV6-3 and TRBJ2-7; 10 nucleotides line up with TRBD2. Trimming cost V 7 bases and J 3 bases; bases outside gene matches: 6. Germline lookup yields CDR1 MNHEY and CDR2 SVGEGT. CDR3 length: 14 amino acids. In DNA, the CDR3 is TGTGCCAGCAAACCAAGCGGGAGGGTCTACGAGCAGTACTTC. Encoded protein: CASKPSGRVYEQYF.

J is TRBJ1-2 and V is TRBV20-1, with D possibly matching TRBD1 (6 bases). The length of the CDR3 is 15 residues. V was pared by 0 bases and J by 5 bases, with 16 bases between. CDR1 DFQATT and CDR2 SNEGSKA come from the germline V gene (reference sequence). DNA for the CDR3: TGCAGTGCTAGAGATAGCCCGGGGCAGGGGTATGGCTACACCTTC. Translation gives CSARDSPGQGYGYTF.

CDR3 DNA: TGTGCCAGCAGTGACAGGGGGTCGAACACTGAAGCTTTCTTT. It codes for CASSDRGSNTEAFF. The chain has TRBV2 and TRBJ1-1; TRBD1 aligns across 7 bases. Per germline, CDR1 SNHLY and CDR2 FYNNEI. The V gene end was trimmed by 3 bases and the J gene end by 1 base; junction bases not matched to a gene: 2. This CDR3 contains 14 residues. Complete variable domain (other parts from reference TRBV2 and TRBJ1-1): EPEVTQTPSHQVTQMGQEVILRCVPISNHLYFYWYRQILGQKVEFLVSFYNNEISEKSEIFDDQFSVERPDGSNFTLKIRSTKLEDSAMYFCASSDRGSNTEAFFGQGTRLTVV.

This clonotype came up many times. This chain joins TRBV29-1 and TRBJ2-7; 7 bases align to TRBD2. The CDR3 length is 15 residues. V lost 1 base to trimming and J lost 0 bases; unmatched junction nucleotides: 6. From germline, CDR1 is SQVTM and CDR2 ANQGSEA. This CDR3 is CSVEAASGPSYEQYF. The CDR3, as DNA: TGCAGCGTTGAAGCGGCTAGCGGACCCTCCTACGAGCAGTACTTC.

This clonotype was recorded a few times. The V and J genes are TRBV7-2 and TRBJ2-2, with a weak D call TRBD2 (5 bases). V lost 1 base and J lost 4, with 10 bases in between. Germline loops: CDR1 SGHTA, CDR2 FQGNSA. This CDR3 is built from 15 residues. For the CDR3, the DNA is TGTGCCAGCAGCTTAGATTGGCGGGCCACCGGGGAGCTGTTTTTT. Translated: CASSLDWRATGELFF.

This clonotype was counted only a few times. The J gene is TRBJ2-7, the V gene TRBV7-8, with D perhaps matching TRBD2 (6 bases). V was clipped by 1 base and J by 2 bases, with 15 bases between them. CDR1 is SGHVS and CDR2 is FQNEAQ in the germline V gene. The CDR3 length is 16 residues. CDR3 amino acids: CASSLDGGGLPYEQYF. For the CDR3, the DNA is TGTGCCAGCAGCTTAGATGGGGGAGGCCTCCCCTACGAGCAGTACTTC.

This clonotype was detected only a few times. The chain links TRBV14 to TRBJ2-1, with TRBD2 matching over 9 bases. V dropped 3 bases and J dropped 8; count of bases not matched to a gene: 11. The CDR3 is made up of 16 amino acids. CDR1 and CDR2 from the germline V gene are SGHDN and FVKESK. The CDR3 bases are TGTGCCAGCAGCCAGGGACTCGGGACTAGCATCGATGAGCAGTTCTTC. Translating it yields CASSQGLGTSIDEQFF.

This clonotype has a handful of counts. The chain has TRBV3-1 and TRBJ2-3; 15 bases line up with TRBD2. Trimming at V came to 0 bases and at J to 6 bases, leaving 7 bases not matched to a gene. The germline V gene has CDR1 LGHDT and CDR2 YNNKEL (reference sequence). The CDR3 spans 18 residues. In nucleotides, the CDR3 is TGTGCCAGCAGCCAAGACCGGACTAGCGGGAGGGCCCTGGATACGCAGTATTTT. It encodes CASSQDRTSGRALDTQYF.

The rearrangement joins TRBV6-1 to TRBJ1-5; 9 bases agree with TRBD1. V trimming: 9 bases; J trimming: 5 bases; junction bases outside the gene matches: 11. Germline V gives CDR1 MNHNS, CDR2 SASEGT. The CDR3 contains 15 residues. CDR3 in amino acids: CASRNDRGIYQPQHF. The CDR3 DNA sequence: TGTGCCAGTAGAAACGACAGGGGGATATATCAGCCCCAGCATTTT.

This clonotype was counted a few times. The chain links TRBV11-3 to TRBJ2-3; TRBD2 might be the D (5 bases). Germline CDR1 SGHNT, CDR2 YENEEA. Trimming cost V 3 bases and J 7 bases, with 11 bases left between them. This CDR3 has 13 residues. For the CDR3, the DNA is TGTGCCAGCAGCTTCTCGGGGTTACATACGCAGTATTTT. Translated: CASSFSGLHTQYF.

This clonotype was seen just once. The chain uses TRBV4-2 and TRBJ1-5; D gene ambiguous. Germline V CDR1 and CDR2: LGHNA, YNFKEQ. V was clipped by 3 bases and J by 6 bases, with 12 bases between them. This CDR3 is built from 14 residues. The CDR3 sequence is CASSQALLSQPQHF. The CDR3 DNA reads TGTGCCAGCAGCCAGGCTCTTCTAAGTCAGCCCCAGCATTTT.

The chain employs TRBV18 and TRBJ2-2; 9 positions agree with TRBD2. V trimming: 0 bases; J trimming: 5 bases; junction bases outside the gene matches: 1. The length of the CDR3 is 15 residues. Germline-derived CDR1 and CDR2 are KGHSH and LQKENI. The CDR3 bases are TGTGCCAGCTCACCACCAACTAGCGGGACCGGGGAGCTGTTTTTT. Protein product: CASSPPTSGTGELFF. The full variable domain, rest sourced from reference TRBV18 and TRBJ2-2, is NAGVMQNPRHLVRRRGQEARLRCSPMKGHSHVYWYRQLPEEGLKFMVYLQKENIIDESGMPKERFSAEFPKEGPSILRIQQVVRGDSAAYFCASSPPTSGTGELFFGEGSRLTVL.

This clonotype was observed a few times. The chain uses TRBV9 and TRBJ1-2, with a possible D match to TRBD1 (6 bases). Trimming took 0 bases from V and 8 from J, leaving 20 bases between them. CDR1 is SGDLS and CDR2 is YYNGEE in the germline V gene. The CDR3 spans 16 residues. Written as DNA, the CDR3 is TGTGCCAGCAGCGTAGAGTGGGGAGGGGGTGCGGAAGGCTACACCTTC. As protein: CASSVEWGGGAEGYTF.

In this sample, this clonotype turned up a few times. This sequence joins TRBV2 and TRBJ2-4; no clear D gene. CDR1 is SNHLY and CDR2 is FYNNEI in the germline V gene. This CDR3 is built from 14 residues. The germline V and J ends were trimmed by 2 bases and 9 bases, with 14 bases remaining between them. The CDR3 DNA reads as TGTGCCAGCAGTGAAAATCTCCCCGCCGGCATTCAGTACTTC. Its translation is CASSENLPAGIQYF.

The CDR3 loop is CASSEGETAEQYF. In DNA form, the CDR3 reads TGTGCCAGCAGTGAAGGGGAAACGGCCGAGCAGTACTTC. The gene calls are TRBV6-1 and TRBJ2-5; D gene uncertain. Matching the DNA end better, TRBJ2-7 makes the J call doubtful. Germline loops: CDR1 MNHNS, CDR2 SASEGT. The CDR3 spans 13 residues.

This clonotype was picked up a small number of times. The chain has TRBV2 and TRBJ2-4; D may be TRBD2 (5 bases). The length of the CDR3 is 12 residues. Per germline, CDR1 SNHLY and CDR2 FYNNEI. Trimming cost V 0 bases and J 13 bases, with 10 bases left between them. CDR3 sequence (DNA): TGTGCCAGCAGTGAAGCGGCGAGGGTGCAGTACTTC. This sequence encodes CASSEAARVQYF.